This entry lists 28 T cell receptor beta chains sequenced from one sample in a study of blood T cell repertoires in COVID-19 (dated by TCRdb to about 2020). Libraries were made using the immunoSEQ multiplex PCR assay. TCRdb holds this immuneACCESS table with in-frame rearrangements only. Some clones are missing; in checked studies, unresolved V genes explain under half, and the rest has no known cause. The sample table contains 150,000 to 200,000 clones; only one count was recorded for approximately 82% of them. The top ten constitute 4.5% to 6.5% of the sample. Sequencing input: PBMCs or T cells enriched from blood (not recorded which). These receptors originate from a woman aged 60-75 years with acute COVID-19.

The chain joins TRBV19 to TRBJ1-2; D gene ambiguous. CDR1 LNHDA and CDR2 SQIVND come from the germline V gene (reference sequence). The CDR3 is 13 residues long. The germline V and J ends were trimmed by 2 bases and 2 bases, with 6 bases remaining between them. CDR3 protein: CASSIYSNYGYTF. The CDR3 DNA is TGTGCCAGTAGTATATATTCCAACTATGGCTACACCTTC.

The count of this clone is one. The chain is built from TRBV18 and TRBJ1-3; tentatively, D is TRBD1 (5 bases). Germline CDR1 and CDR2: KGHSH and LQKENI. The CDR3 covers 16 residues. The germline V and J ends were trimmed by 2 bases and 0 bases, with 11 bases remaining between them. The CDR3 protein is CASSPDSTLSGNTIYF. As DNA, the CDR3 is TGTGCCAGCTCACCAGACAGTACCCTCTCTGGAAACACCATATATTTT.

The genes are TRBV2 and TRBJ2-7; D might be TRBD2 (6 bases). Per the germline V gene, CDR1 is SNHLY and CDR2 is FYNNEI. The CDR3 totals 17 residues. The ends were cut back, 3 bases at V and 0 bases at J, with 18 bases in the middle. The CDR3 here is CASSEERTGTGSYEQYF. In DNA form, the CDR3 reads TGTGCCAGCAGTGAGGAGAGAACCGGGACTGGCTCCTACGAGCAGTACTTC. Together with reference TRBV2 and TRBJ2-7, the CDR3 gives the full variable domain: EPEVTQTPSHQVTQMGQEVILRCVPISNHLYFYWYRQILGQKVEFLVSFYNNEISEKSEIFDDQFSVERPDGSNFTLKIRSTKLEDSAMYFCASSEERTGTGSYEQYFGPGTRLTVT.

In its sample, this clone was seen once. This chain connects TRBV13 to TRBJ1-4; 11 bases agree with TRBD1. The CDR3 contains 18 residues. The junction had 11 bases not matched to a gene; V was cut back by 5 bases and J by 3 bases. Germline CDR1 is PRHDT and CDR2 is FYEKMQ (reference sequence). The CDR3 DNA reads TGTGCCAGCAGCCCCCGGGACAGGGGGGGGCGGGCTAATGAAAAACTGTTTTTT. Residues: CASSPRDRGGRANEKLFF.

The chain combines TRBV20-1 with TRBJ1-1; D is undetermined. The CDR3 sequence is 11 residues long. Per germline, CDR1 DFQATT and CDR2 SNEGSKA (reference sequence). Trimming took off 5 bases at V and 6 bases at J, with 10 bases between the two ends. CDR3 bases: TGCAGTGCTCCACCGGGAGCTGAAGCTTTCTTT. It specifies CSAPPGAEAFF.

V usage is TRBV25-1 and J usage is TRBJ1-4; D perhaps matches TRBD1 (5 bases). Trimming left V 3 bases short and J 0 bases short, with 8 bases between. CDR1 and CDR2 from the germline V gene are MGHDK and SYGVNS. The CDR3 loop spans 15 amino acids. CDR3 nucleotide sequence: TGTGCCAGCAGTGAGGTGACAGCAACTAATGAAAAACTGTTTTTT. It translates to CASSEVTATNEKLFF.

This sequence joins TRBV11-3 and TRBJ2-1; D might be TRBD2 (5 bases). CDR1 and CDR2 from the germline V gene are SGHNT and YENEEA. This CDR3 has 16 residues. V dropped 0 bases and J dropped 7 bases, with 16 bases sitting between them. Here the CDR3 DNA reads TGTGCCAGCAGCTTAGAATGGGGAGTTTCTGGGAATGAGCAGTTCTTC. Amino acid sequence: CASSLEWGVSGNEQFF.

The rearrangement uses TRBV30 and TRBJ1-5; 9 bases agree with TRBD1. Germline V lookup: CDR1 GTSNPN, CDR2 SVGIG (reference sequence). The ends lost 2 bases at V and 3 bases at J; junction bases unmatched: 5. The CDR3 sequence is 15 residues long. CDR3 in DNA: TGTGCCTGGAGTACGGGACAGGGTTCCAATCAGCCCCAGCATTTT. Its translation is CAWSTGQGSNQPQHF.

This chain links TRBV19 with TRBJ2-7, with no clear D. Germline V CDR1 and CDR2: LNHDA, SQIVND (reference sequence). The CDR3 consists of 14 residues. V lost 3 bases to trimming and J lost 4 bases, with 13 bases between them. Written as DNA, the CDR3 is TGTGCCAGTAGTATTACCGCAGATCCTTACGAGCAGTACTTC. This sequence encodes CASSITADPYEQYF.

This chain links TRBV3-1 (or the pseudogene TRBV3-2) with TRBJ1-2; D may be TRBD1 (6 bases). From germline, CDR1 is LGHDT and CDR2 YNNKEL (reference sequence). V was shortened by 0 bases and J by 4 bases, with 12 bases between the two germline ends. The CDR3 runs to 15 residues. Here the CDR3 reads CASSQDLQGFYGYTF. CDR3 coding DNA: TGTGCCAGCAGCCAAGATCTACAGGGTTTCTATGGCTACACCTTC.

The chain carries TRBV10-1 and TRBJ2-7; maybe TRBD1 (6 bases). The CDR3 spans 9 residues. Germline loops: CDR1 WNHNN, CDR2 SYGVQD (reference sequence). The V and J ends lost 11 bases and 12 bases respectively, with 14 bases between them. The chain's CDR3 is CAAHLGAYF. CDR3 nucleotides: TGCGCCGCCCACCTGGGGGCGTACTTC.

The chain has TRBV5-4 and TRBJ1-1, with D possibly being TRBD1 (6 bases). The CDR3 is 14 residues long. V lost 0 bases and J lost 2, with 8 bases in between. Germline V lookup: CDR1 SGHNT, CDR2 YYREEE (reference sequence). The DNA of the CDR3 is TGTGCCAGCAGCTTGGGGACAGCTAACACTGAAGCTTTCTTT. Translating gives CASSLGTANTEAFF.

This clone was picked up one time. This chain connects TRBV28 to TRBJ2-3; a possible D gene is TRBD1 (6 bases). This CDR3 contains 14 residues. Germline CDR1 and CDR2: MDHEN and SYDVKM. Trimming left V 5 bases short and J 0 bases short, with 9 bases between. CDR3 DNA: TGTGCCAGCAGTCGGGACATTAGCACAGATACGCAGTATTTT. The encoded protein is CASSRDISTDTQYF.

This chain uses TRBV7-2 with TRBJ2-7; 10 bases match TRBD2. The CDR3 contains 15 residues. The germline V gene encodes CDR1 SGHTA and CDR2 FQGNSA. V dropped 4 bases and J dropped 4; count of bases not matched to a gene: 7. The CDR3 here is CASSSIAGGLYEQYF. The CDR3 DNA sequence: TGTGCCAGCAGCTCGATAGCGGGAGGACTATACGAGCAGTACTTC.

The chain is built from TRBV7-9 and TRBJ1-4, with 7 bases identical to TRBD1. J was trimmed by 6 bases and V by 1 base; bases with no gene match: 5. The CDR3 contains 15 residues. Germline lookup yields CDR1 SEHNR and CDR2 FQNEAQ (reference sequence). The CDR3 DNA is TGTGCCAGCAGCTTAGGGGACAGATCCCATGAAAAACTGTTTTTT. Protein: CASSLGDRSHEKLFF.

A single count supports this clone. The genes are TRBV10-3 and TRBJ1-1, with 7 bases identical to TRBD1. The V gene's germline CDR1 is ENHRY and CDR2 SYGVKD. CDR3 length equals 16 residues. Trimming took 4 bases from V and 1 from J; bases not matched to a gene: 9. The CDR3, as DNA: TGTGCCATCAGTGCAAGTTTAGGACAGGCGAACACTGAAGCTTTCTTT. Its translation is CAISASLGQANTEAFF.

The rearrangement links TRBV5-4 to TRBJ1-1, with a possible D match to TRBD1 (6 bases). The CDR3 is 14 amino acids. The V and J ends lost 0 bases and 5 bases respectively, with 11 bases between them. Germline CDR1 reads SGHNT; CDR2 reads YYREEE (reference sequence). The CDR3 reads CASSLGGLETEAFF. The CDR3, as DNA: TGTGCCAGCAGCTTGGGGGGGCTGGAAACTGAAGCTTTCTTT.

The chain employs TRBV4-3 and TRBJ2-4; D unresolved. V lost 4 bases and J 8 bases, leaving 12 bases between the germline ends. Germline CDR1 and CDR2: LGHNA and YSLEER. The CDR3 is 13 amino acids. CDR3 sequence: CASSLLVRDIQYF. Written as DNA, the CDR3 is TGCGCCAGCAGCCTGCTAGTTCGGGACATTCAGTACTTC.

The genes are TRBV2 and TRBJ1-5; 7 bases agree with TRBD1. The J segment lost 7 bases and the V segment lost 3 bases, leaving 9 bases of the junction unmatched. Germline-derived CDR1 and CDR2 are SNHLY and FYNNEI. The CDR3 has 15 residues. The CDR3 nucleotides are TGTGCCAGCAGTGACGTGGCAGGGGGAAGCCAGCCCCAGCATTTT. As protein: CASSDVAGGSQPQHF.

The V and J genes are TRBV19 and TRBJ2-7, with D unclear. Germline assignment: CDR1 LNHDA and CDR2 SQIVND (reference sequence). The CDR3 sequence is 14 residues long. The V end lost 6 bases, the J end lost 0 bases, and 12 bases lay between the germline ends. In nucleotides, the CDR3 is TGTGCCAGTAGACCTAGTGTCCGCTCCTACGAGCAGTACGTC. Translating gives CASRPSVRSYEQYV.

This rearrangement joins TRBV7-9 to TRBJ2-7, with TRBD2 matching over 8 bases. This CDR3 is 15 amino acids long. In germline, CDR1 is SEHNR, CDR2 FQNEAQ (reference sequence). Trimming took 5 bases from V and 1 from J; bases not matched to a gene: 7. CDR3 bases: TGTGCCAGCAGCACACTAGCGGACCTTTCCTACGAGCAGTACTTC. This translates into CASSTLADLSYEQYF.

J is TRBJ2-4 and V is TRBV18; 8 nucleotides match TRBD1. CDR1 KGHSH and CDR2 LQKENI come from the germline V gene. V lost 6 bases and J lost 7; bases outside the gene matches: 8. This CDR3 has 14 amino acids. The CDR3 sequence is CASSVDRGPNIQYF. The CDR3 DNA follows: TGTGCCAGCTCGGTAGACAGGGGACCGAACATTCAGTACTTC.

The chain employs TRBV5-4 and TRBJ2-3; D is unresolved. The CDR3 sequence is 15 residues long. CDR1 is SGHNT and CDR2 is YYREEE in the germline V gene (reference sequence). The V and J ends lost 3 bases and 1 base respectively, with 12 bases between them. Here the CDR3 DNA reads TGTGCCAGCAGCTGGCGTTCGACTGGCACAGATACGCAGTATTTT. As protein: CASSWRSTGTDTQYF. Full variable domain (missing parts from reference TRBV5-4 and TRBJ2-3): ETGVTQSPTHLIKTRGQQVTLRCSSQSGHNTVSWYQQALGQGPQFIFQYYREEENGRGNFPPRFSGLQFPNYSSELNVNALELDDSALYLCASSWRSTGTDTQYFGPGTRLTVL.

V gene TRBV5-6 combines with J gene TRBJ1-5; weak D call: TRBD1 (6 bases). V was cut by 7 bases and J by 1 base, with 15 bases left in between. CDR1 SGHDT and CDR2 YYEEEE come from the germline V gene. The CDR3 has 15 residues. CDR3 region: CASQRGGWSNQPQHF. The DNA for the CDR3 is TGTGCCAGCCAGAGGGGGGGATGGAGCAATCAGCCCCAGCATTTT.

The CDR3 bases are TGTGCCAGCAGCTGGGGACAGGGAGGGTTCAATGAGCAGTTCTTC. Amino acid sequence: CASSWGQGGFNEQFF. The chain joins TRBV6-5 to TRBJ2-1; 9 nucleotides align to TRBD1. Germline V gene lookup returns CDR1 MNHEY and CDR2 SVGAGI. The trim removed 6 bases at V and 6 bases at J, leaving 9 bases unmatched. The CDR3 consists of 15 residues.

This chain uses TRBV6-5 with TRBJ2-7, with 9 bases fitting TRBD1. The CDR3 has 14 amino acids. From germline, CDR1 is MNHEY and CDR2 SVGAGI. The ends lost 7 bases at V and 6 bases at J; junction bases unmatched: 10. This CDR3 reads CASIPRDRVSEQYF. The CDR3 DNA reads TGTGCCAGCATCCCTCGGGACAGGGTTAGCGAGCAGTACTTC.

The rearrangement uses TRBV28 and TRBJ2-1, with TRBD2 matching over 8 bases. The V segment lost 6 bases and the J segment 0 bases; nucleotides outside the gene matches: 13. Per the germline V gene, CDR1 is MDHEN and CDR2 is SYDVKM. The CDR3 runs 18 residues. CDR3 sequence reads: CASSLLAGGLSSYNEQFF. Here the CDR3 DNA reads TGTGCCAGCAGCCTTCTAGCGGGTGGATTGAGCTCCTACAATGAGCAGTTCTTC.

The chain's CDR3 is CASKGGGATDTQYF. In DNA form, the CDR3 reads TGTGCCAGCAAGGGCGGGGGGGCTACAGATACGCAGTATTTT. V gene TRBV11-3 combines with J gene TRBJ2-3, with 9 bases fitting TRBD2. Germline CDR1 reads SGHNT; CDR2 reads YENEEA. CDR3 length equals 14 residues. Trimming cost V 7 bases and J 3 bases; bases outside gene matches: 5.